This TCR beta chain was documented in a study of graft-versus-host responses after intestinal transplantation. Overall study: Recipients underwent multivisceral, liver-intestinal, or isolated intestinal transplants. All recipients were given anti-thymocyte globulin induction, and tacrolimus and steroids were then administered for roughly three years. The study, taken as a whole, reports: Recipient-marrow GvH clones were detected, some having first appeared in ileum or blood.

Per the germline V gene, CDR1 is GTSNPN and CDR2 is SVGIG (reference sequence). V was shortened by 0 bases and J by 0 bases, with 9 bases between the two germline ends. The length of the CDR3 is 14 residues. Clones were read by immunoSEQ multiplex PCR, and TCRdb kept only the in-frame ones, dropping some. The repertoire holds more than 85,000 clones, with 90% to 95% as singletons. In regard to this clone: As yet, its antigen is unknown.

The V and J genes are TRBV30 and TRBJ2-7; D is unresolved. This sequence was found in a human donor who received an intestinal transplant. The specimen was unstimulated CD8+ T cells sorted from spleen or lymph node cells, collected before intestinal transplant. CDR3 coding DNA: TGTGCCTGGAGTGTATGGGCCAGCTCCTACGAGCAGTACTTC. Its protein is CAWSVWASSYEQYF.